The T cell receptor beta chain under discussion was sequenced for a study of T cell responses to AZD1222 COVID-19 vaccine. General study results and limits: Females outnumbered males among donors, who were mostly white British; clonal diversity was possibly underestimated. None of the repertoires were sampled until the peak T cell response had passed.

Assay: immunoSEQ multiplex PCR; the TCRdb copy retains only in-frame clones and omits some. This table holds about 150,000 clones, over 75% found once. Points on this clone: The antigen remains undetermined.

Trimming stripped 5 bases from V and 4 bases from J, with 8 bases between. CDR3 length: 12 residues. CDR1 is SNHLY, CDR2 FYNNEI, per germline. The receptor's source is an adult in good health. The starting material was peripheral blood, obtained on day 0 of AZD1222 vaccination. The rearrangement links TRBV2 to TRBJ1-2; D ambiguous. The CDR3 here is CASSLSVYGYTF. The CDR3 nucleotides are TGTGCCAGCAGTCTCTCGGTCTATGGCTACACCTTC.